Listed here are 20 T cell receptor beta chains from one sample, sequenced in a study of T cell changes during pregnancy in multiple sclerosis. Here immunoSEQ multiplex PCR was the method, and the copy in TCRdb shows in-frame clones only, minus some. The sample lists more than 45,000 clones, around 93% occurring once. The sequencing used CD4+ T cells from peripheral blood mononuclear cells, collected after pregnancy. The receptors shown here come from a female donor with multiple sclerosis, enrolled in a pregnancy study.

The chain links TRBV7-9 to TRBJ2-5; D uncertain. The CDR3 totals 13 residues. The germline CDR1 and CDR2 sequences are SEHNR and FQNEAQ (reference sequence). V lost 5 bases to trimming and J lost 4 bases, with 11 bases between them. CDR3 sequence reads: CASSREAPETQYF. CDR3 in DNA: TGTGCCAGCAGCCGCGAGGCTCCAGAGACCCAGTACTTC.

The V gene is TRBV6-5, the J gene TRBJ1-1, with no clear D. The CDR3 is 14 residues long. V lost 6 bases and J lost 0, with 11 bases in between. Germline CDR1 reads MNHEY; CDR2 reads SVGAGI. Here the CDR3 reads CASRRAPVNTEAFF. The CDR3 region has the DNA TGTGCCAGCAGGAGGGCCCCGGTGAACACTGAAGCTTTCTTT.

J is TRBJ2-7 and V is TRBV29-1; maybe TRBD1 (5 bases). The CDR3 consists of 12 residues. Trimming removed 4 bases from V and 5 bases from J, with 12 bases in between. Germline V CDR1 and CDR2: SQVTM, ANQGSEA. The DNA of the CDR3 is TGCAGCGTTGGGCAGGGAACGGACGAGCAGTACTTC. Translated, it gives CSVGQGTDEQYF.

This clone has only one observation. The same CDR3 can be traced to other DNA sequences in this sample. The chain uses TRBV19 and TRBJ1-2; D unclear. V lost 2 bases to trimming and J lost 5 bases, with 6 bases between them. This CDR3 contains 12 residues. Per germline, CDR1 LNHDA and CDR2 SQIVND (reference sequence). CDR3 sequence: CASSISVYGYTF. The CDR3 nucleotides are TGTGCCAGTAGTATAAGCGTTTATGGCTACACCTTC.

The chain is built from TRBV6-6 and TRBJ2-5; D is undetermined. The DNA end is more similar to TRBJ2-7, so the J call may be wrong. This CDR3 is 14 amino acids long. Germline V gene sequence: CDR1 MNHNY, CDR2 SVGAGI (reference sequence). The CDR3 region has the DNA TGTGCCAGCAGTTACTCGGGCAGTTCCTACGAGCAGTACTTC. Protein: CASSYSGSSYEQYF.

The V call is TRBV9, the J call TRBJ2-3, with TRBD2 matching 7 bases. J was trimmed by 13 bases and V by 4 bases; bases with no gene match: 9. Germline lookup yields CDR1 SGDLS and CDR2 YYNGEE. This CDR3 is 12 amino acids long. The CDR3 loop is CASSSRSGKEYF. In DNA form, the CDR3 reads TGTGCCAGCAGCTCGAGAAGCGGGAAGGAGTATTTT.

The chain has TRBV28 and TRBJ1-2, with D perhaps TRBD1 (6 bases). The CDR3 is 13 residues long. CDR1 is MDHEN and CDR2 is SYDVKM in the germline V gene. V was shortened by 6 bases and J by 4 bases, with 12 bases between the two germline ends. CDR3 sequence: CASSYGQIYGYTF. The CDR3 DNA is TGTGCCAGCAGCTACGGACAGATCTATGGCTACACCTTC.

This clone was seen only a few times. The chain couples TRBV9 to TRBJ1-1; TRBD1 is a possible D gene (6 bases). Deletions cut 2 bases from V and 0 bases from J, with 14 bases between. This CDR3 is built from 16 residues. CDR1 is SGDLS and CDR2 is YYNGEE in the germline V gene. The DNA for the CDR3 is TGTGCCAGCAGCGTGCAGGACAGTATCATGAACACTGAAGCTTTCTTT. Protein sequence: CASSVQDSIMNTEAFF.

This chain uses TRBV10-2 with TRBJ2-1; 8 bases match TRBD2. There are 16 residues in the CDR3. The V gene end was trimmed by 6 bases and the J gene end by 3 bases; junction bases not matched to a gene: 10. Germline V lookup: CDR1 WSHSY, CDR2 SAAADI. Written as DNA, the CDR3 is TGCGCCAGCAGGCGTTGGGGGACTAGGGACTACAATGAGCAGTTCTTC. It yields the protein CASRRWGTRDYNEQFF.

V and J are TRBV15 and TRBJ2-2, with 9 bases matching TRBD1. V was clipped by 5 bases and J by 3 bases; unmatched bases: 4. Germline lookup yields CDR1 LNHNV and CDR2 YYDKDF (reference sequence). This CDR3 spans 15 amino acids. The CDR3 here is CATSEGQGDTGELFF. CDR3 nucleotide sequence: TGTGCCACCAGCGAGGGACAGGGTGACACCGGGGAGCTGTTTTTT.

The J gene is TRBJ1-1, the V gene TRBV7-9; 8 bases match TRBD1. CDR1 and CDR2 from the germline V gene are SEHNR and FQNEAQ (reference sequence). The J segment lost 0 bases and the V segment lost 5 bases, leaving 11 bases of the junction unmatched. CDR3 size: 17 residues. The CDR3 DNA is TGTGCCAGCAGCAATTATCAGGGGGCGGCCTTGAACACTGAAGCTTTCTTT. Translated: CASSNYQGAALNTEAFF.

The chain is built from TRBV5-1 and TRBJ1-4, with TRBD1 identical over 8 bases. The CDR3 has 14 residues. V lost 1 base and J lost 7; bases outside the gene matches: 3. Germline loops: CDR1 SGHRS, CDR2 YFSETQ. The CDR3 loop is CASSLYRGGEKLFF. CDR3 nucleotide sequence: TGCGCCAGCAGCTTGTACAGGGGGGGTGAAAAACTGTTTTTT.

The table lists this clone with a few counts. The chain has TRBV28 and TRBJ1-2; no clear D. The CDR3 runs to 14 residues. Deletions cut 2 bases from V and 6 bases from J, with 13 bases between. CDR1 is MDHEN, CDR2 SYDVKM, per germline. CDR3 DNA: TGTGCCAGCAGTTTAGATCAGCGGCCCGATGGCTACACCTTC. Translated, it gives CASSLDQRPDGYTF.

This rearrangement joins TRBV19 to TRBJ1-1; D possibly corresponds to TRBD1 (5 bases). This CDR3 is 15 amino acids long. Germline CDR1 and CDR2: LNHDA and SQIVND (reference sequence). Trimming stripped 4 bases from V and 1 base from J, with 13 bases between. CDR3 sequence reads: CASSKTTDPNTEAFF. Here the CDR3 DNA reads TGTGCCAGTAGTAAGACGACAGACCCGAACACTGAAGCTTTCTTT.

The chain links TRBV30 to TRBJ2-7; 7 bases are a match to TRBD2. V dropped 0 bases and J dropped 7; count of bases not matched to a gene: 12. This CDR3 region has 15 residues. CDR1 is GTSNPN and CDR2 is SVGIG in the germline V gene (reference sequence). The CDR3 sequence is CAWSVSLAVTGEQYF. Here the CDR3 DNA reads TGTGCCTGGAGTGTATCCCTAGCGGTTACTGGAGAGCAGTACTTC.

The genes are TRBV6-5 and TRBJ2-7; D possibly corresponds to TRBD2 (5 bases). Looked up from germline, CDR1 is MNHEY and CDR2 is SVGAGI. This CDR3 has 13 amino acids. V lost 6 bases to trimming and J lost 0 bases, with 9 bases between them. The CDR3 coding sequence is TGTGCCAGCAGCTCCGGGAACTCCTACGAGCAGTACTTC. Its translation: CASSSGNSYEQYF.

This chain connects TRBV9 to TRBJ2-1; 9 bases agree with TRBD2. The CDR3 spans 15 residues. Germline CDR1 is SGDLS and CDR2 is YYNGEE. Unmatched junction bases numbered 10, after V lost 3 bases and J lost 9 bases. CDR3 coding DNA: TGTGCCAGCAGCGCTCAAGCGGGAGGATTGAGTGAGCAGTTCTTC. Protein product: CASSAQAGGLSEQFF.

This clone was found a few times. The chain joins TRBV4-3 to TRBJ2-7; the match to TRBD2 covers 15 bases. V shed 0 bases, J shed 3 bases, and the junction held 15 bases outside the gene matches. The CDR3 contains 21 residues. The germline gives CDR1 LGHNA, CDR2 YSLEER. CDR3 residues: CASSQEPGTSGRTVSGYEQYF. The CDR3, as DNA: TGCGCCAGCAGCCAAGAACCCGGGACTAGCGGGAGGACGGTTTCTGGCTACGAGCAGTACTTC.

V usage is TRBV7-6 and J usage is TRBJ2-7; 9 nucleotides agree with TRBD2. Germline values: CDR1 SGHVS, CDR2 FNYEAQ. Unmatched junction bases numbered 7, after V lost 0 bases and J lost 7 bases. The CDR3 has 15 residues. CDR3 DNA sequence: TGTGCCAGCAGCTTAGCGGCGGGAGGGCCGTTTGAGCAGTACTTC. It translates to CASSLAAGGPFEQYF. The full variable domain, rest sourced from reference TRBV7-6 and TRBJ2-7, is GAGVSQSPRYKVTKRGQDVALRCDPISGHVSLYWYRQALGQGPEFLTYFNYEAQQDKSGLPNDRFSAERPEGSISTLTIQRTEQRDSAMYRCASSLAAGGPFEQYFGPGTRLTVT.

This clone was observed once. The CDR3 region is CASSLGLVNEQFF. The DNA of the CDR3 is TGTGCCAGCAGCTTGGGACTAGTGAATGAGCAGTTCTTC. V is TRBV5-4 and J is TRBJ2-1, with D possibly matching TRBD2 (6 bases). With 0 bases removed from V and 7 bases from J, the gap between germline ends came to 8 bases. The germline gives CDR1 SGHNT, CDR2 YYREEE (reference sequence). The CDR3 has 13 amino acids. Filled out from reference TRBV5-4 and TRBJ2-1, the complete variable domain reads ETGVTQSPTHLIKTRGQQVTLRCSSQSGHNTVSWYQQALGQGPQFIFQYYREEENGRGNFPPRFSGLQFPNYSSELNVNALELDDSALYLCASSLGLVNEQFFGPGTRLTVL.